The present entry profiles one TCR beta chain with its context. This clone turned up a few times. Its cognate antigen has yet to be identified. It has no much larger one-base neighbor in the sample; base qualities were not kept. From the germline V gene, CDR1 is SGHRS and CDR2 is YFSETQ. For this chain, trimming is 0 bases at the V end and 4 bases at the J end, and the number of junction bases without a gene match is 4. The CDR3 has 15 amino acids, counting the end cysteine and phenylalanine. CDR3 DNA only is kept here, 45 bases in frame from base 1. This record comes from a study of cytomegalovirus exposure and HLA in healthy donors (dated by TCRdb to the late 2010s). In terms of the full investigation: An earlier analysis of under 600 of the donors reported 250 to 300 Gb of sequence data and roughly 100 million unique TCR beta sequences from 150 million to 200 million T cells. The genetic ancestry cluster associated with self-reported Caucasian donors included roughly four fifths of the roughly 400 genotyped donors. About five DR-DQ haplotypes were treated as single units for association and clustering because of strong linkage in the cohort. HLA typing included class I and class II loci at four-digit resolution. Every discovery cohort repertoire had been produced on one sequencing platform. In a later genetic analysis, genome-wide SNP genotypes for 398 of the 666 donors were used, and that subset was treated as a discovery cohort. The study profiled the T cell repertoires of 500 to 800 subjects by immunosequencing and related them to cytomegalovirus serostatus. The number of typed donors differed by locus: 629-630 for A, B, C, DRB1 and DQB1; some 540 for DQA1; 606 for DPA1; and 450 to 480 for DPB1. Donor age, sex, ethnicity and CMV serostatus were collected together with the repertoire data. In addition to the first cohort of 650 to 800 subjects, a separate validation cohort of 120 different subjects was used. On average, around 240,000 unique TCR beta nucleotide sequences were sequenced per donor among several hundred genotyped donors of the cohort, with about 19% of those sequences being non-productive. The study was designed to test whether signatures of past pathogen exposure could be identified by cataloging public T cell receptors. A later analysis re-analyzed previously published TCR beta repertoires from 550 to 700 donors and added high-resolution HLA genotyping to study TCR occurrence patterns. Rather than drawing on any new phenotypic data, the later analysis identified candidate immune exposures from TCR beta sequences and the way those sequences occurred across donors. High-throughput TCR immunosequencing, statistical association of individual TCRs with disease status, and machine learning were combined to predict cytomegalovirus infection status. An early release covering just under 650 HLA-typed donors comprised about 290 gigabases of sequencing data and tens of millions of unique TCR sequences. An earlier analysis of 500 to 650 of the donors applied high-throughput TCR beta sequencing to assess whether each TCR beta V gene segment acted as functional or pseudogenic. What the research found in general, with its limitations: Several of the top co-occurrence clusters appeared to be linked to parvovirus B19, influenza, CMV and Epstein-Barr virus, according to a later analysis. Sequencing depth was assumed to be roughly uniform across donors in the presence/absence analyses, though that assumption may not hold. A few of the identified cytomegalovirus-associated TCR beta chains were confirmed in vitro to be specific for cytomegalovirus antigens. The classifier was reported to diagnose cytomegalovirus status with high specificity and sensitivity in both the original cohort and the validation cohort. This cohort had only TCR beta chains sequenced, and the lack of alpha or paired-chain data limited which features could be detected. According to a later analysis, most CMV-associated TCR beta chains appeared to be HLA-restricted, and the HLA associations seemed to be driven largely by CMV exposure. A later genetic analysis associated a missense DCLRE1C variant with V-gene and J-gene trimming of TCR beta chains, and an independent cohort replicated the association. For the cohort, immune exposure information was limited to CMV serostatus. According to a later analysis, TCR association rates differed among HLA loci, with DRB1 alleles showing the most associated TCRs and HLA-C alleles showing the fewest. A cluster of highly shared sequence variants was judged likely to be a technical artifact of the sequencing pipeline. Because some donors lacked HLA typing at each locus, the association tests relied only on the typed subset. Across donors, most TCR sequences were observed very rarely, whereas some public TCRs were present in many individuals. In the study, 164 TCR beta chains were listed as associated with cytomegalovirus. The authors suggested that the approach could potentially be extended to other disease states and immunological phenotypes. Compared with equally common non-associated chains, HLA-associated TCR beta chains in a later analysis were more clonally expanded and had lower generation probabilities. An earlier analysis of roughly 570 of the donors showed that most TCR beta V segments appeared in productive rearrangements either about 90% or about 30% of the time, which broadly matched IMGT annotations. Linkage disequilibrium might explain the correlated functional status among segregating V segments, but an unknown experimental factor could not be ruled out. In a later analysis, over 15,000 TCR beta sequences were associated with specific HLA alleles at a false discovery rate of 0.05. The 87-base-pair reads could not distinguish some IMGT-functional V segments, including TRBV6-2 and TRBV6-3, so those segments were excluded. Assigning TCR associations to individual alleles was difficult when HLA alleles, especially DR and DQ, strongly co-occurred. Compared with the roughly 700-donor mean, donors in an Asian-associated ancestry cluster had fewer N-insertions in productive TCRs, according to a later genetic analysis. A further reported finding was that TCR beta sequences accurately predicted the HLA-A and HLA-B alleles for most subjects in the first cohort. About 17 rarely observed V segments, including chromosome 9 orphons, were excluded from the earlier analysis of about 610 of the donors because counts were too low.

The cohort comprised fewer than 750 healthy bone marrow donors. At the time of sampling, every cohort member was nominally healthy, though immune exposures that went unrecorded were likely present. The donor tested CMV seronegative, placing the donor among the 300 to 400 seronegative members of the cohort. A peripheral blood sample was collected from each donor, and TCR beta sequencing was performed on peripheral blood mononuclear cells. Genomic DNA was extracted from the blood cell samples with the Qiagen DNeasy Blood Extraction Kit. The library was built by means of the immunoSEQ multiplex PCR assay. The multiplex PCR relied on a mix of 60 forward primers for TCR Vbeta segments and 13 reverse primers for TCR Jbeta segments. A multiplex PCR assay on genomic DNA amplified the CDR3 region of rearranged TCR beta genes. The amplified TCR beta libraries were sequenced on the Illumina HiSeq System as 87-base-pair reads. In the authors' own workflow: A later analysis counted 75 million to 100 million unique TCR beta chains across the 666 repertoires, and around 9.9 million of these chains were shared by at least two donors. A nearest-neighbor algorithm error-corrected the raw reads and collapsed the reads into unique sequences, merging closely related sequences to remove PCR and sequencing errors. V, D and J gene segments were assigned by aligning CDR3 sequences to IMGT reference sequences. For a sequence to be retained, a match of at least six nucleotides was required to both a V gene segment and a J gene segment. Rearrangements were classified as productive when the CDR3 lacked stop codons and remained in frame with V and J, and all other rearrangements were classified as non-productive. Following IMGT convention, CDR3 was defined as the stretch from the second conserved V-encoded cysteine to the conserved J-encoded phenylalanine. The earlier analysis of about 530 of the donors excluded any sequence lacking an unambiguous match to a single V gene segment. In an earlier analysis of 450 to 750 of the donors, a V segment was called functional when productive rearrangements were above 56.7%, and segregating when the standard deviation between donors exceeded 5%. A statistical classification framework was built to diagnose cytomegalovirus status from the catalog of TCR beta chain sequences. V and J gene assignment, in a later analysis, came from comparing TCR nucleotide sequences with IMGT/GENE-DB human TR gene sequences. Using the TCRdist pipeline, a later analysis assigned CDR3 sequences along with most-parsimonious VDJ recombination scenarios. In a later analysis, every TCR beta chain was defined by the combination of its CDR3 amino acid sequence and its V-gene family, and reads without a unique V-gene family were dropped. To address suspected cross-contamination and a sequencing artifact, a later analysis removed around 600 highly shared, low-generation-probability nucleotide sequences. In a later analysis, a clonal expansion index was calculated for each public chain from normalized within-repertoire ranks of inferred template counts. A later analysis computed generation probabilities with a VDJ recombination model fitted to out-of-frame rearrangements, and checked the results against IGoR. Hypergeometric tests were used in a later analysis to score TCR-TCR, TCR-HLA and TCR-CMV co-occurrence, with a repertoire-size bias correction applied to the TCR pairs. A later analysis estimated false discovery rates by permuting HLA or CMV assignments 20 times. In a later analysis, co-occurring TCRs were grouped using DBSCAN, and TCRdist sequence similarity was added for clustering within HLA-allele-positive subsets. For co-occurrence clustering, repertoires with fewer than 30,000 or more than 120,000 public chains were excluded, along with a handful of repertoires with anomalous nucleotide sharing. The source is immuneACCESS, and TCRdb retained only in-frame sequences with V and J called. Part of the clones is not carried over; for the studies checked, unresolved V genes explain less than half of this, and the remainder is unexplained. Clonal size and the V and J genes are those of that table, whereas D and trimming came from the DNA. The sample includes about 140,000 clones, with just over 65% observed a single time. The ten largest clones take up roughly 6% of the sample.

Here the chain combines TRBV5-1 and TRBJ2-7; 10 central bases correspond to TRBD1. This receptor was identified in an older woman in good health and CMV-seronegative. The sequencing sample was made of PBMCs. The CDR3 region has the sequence CASSLAGTGAYEQYF. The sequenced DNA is TGCGCCAGCAGCTTGGCCGGGACAGGGGCGTACGAGCAGTACTTC.